These T cell receptor beta chains were read from a single sample in a study of post-analysis software for immune sequencing data. TCRdb reprocessed the PCR reads via MiXCR and lists one record per CDR3 protein. Altogether roughly 870,000 distinct CDR3 sequences are present, roughly 50% being singletons, with the ten largest covering over 4%. The sample taken for sequencing was blood. These receptors were taken from a girl aged 10 to 17 with multiple sclerosis. Each CDR3 is given with its conserved first and last residue. The D gene is left open where the match is weak. The size entry is marked missing in some rows and otherwise reads once, few, many or a size class.

v_gene	j_gene	abundance	d_gene	CDR3nt	CDR3aa
TRBV6-5	TRBJ1-5	NA	NA	TGTGCCAGCGGCAACGGGGGGGATCAGCCCCAGCATTTT	CASGNGGDQPQHF
TRBV7-9	TRBJ2-7	NA	NA	TGTGCCAGCAGCTTAGCCGCCTTTGAGCAGTACTTC	CASSLAAFEQYF
TRBV4-1	TRBJ2-4	few	NA	TGCGCCAGCAGCCAAGAATCCTTAAACATTCAGTACTTC	CASSQESLNIQYF
TRBV10-3	TRBJ1-2	NA	NA	TGTGCCATCAGTGAGTCGCGGCAGGCCTATGGCTACACCTTC	CAISESRQAYGYTF
TRBV5-1	TRBJ2-3	NA	TRBD2	TGCGCCAGCAGCTTTTTCCAGCGGGGGGGCGCAGGTACGCAGTATTTT	CASSFFQRGGAGTQYF
TRBV20-1	TRBJ2-1	NA	TRBD2	TGCAGTGCTAGAGGGTTCACCCCAGCGGGGGGGCTGGCCAATGAGCAGTTCTTC	CSARGFTPAGGLANEQFF
TRBV20-1	TRBJ2-5	NA	TRBD2	TGCAGTGCTAGGAGGCTAGCGGGCGCCCAAGAGACCCAGTACTTC	CSARRLAGAQETQYF
TRBV20-1	TRBJ1-5	NA	NA	TGCAGTGCACTAGCGGGCAGCAATCAGCCCCAGCATTTT	CSALAGSNQPQHF
TRBV12-5	TRBJ2-1	once	TRBD1	TGTGCTAGTGGTTTGGACCGACAGGGTCTGCGCTCCTACAATGAGCAGTTCTTC	CASGLDRQGLRSYNEQFF
TRBV15	TRBJ2-4	NA	NA	TGTGCCACCAGCAGAGTCCGGGGGACATTAGCCAAAAACATTCAGTACTTC	CATSRVRGTLAKNIQYF
TRBV7-3	TRBJ2-7	NA	TRBD2	TGTGCCAGCAGCCACGGAGGACTAGCGGGCACGCAGCAGTACTTC	CASSHGGLAGTQQYF
TRBV20-1	TRBJ1-2	NA	NA	TGCAGTACCTCTACCCCAGGGGAAGGCTACACCTTC	CSTSTPGEGYTF
TRBV7-3	TRBJ2-3	few	TRBD2	TGTGCCAGCAGCTTAATCTTGTCTAGCGGGGGGCACGATACGCAGTATTTT	CASSLILSSGGHDTQYF
TRBV12-3/TRBV12-4	TRBJ2-7	NA	NA	TGTGCCAGCAGTTTAAGAGGGGCCCCCTACGAGCAGTACTTC	CASSLRGAPYEQYF
TRBV20-1	TRBJ1-2	NA	NA	TGCAGTGCTAGGAGGCAGAACTATGGCTACACCTTC	CSARRQNYGYTF
TRBV27	TRBJ2-3	NA	NA	TGTGCCAGCAGTACCTTGGGACGGTCCACAGATACGCAGTATTTT	CASSTLGRSTDTQYF
TRBV20-1	TRBJ2-1	NA	NA	TGCAGTGCTAGACCCCGGGTTCACAAGCGGCCGTACAATGATGAGCAGTTCTTC	CSARPRVHKRPYNDEQFF
TRBV7-8	TRBJ2-7	NA	TRBD2	TGTGCCAGCAGCTTAGGACTAGCGGGAGCGGCGTACGAGCAGTACTTC	CASSLGLAGAAYEQYF
TRBV11-2	TRBJ2-1	NA	TRBD2	TGTGCCAGCAGCTTAGATAGGCTAGCGGGCGGGTTCTTC	CASSLDRLAGGFF
TRBV20-1	TRBJ2-5	NA	TRBD1	TGCAGTGCTAGGACAGGGTCCCAAGAGACCCAGTACTTC	CSARTGSQETQYF
TRBV5-1	TRBJ2-3	NA	NA	TGCGCCAGCGAAGCTTTGGGGTCCCCACAAGATACGCAGTATTTT	CASEALGSPQDTQYF
TRBV5-1	TRBJ1-6	NA	TRBD1	TGCGCCAGCAGCTTGGGGGACAGGGGCGACTCACCCCTCCACTTT	CASSLGDRGDSPLHF
TRBV20-1	TRBJ2-5	NA	NA	TGCAGTGCTAGATCGTGGGGGGATGGAGGAGAGACCCAGTACTTC	CSARSWGDGGETQYF
TRBV15	TRBJ2-7	NA	NA	TGTGCCACCAGCAATGAGAATCGGTGGCAGTACTTC	CATSNENRWQYF
TRBV6-5	TRBJ1-2	NA	NA	TGTGCCAGCAGTTACTCTGAACAGGTTTGGGGCTACACCTTC	CASSYSEQVWGYTF
TRBV20-1	TRBJ2-1	NA	TRBD2	TGCAGTGCTAGAGATCCAACTAGCGGGAGGGCCGTCAATGAGCAGTTCTTC	CSARDPTSGRAVNEQFF
TRBV5-1	TRBJ1-1	few	NA	TGCGCCAGCAGCTTTGTGGGAGGGTGGGGGAGCGAGACTGAAGCTTTCTTT	CASSFVGGWGSETEAFF
TRBV12-3/TRBV12-4	TRBJ2-5	NA	NA	TGTGCCAGCAGCCCCACCGGGGAGCAGTACTTC	CASSPTGEQYF
TRBV7-9	TRBJ2-4	NA	NA	TGTGCCAGCAGCTCCCCCAAAAACATTCAGTACTTC	CASSSPKNIQYF
TRBV9	TRBJ1-4	NA	TRBD1	TGTGCCAGCAGTTTACCAGGGGGCGCTGGGGAAAAACTGTTTTTT	CASSLPGGAGEKLFF
TRBV7-2	TRBJ2-7	NA	TRBD1	TGTGCCAGCAGCCCGGGACAGCACAGCTCCTACGAGCAGTACTTC	CASSPGQHSSYEQYF
TRBV10-3	TRBJ1-2	few	NA	TGTGCCATCAGGATCCCGGGGGACGACGGCTACACCTTC	CAIRIPGDDGYTF
TRBV9	TRBJ2-1	NA	NA	TGTGCCAGCAGCGCCTACGGGACCGTGAATGAGCAGTTCTTC	CASSAYGTVNEQFF
TRBV21-1	TRBJ1-1	NA	NA	TGTGCCAGCAGCAAAGATGGCCGGGTCCCACTGAACACTGAAGCTTTCTTT	CASSKDGRVPLNTEAFF
TRBV10-3	TRBJ2-7	NA	NA	TGTGCCATCAGCTCAGGCTCCTACGAGCAGTACTTC	CAISSGSYEQYF
TRBV29-1	TRBJ2-5	few	TRBD1	TGCAGCGTTGAACCGACAGGGGAGACCCAGTACTTC	CSVEPTGETQYF